This T cell receptor beta chain was sequenced in a study of vaccination effects on CD4 cells after COVID-19. Study details: Vaccine administered to participants consisted of two doses of either BNT162b2 or mRNA-1273. There were a couple of convalescent patients who gave samples 16 days and one week before vaccination.

The protocol was immunoSEQ multiplex PCR, while the TCRdb copy is restricted to in-frame clones and leaves out a portion. This table has tens of thousands of clones, about three quarters appearing once. Antigen-specific CD4+ T cells were expanded (with viral peptide pools) by the ViraFEST assay ahead of sequencing. Cultured cells yielded isolated CD4+ T cells after approximately nine days. PCR showed that the person got SARS-CoV-2 infection at some point between March and December 2020. Roughly 1.9 million PBMC were placed in each well, which was supplemented with approximately 9.7 IU/ml IL-2 and approximately 10 ug/ml peptides. Germline V gives CDR1 LNHNV, CDR2 YYDKDF (reference sequence). The CDR3 is 14 amino acids. Losses at the gene ends were 5 bases for V and 4 bases for J; bases not matched to a gene: 5. Study-wide findings and caveats: Long after vaccination, the clones induced by infection and by vaccine shrank markedly in size.

As for this clone: The antigen remains unidentified.

The V and J genes are TRBV15 and TRBJ2-1; 7 bases fit TRBD2. This clonotype was obtained from a human donor who had a prior SARS-CoV-2 infection. Sequencing used CD4+ T cells from PBMCs cultured with SARS-CoV-2 spike peptides, obtained before COVID-19 vaccination. This CDR3 is CATSSGGGYNEQFF. In DNA, the CDR3 is TGTGCCACCAGCTCCGGCGGGGGATACAATGAGCAGTTCTTC.